These 8 T cell receptor beta chains were all obtained from the same sample, sequenced in a study of shared clonotypes between healthy human individuals. Naivety among CD8 cells was defined by CD45RO negativity and positive CCR7 selection, thereby excluding terminally differentiated effector memory CD45RA+ cells. Profiling relied on immunoSEQ multiplex PCR, and the TCRdb table lists in-frame clones only, not all of them. The sample records about 2.2 million clones, over 85% being singletons. The material sequenced was naive CD8+ T cells from PBMCs. These TCRs come from a man in his late teens or twenties in good health. Some clones in this sample may be carry-over from other donors' samples.

The chain has TRBV4-3 and TRBJ2-7, with D perhaps assigned TRBD1 or TRBD2 (5 bases each). Germline-derived CDR1 and CDR2 are LGHNA and YSLEER. The length of the CDR3 is 16 residues. The germline V and J ends were trimmed by 0 bases and 0 bases, with 12 bases remaining between them. In DNA, the CDR3 is TGCGCCAGCAGCCAAGATGAGGGGTTGAGCTCCTACGAGCAGTACTTC. Protein product: CASSQDEGLSSYEQYF.

The CDR3 bases are TGTGCCAGCAGCTTATGGGGGACAGGGGAATTAATCCGGAACAATGAGCAGTTCTTC. Amino acid sequence: CASSLWGTGELIRNNEQFF. This chain links TRBV7-8 with TRBJ2-1, with 10 bases fitting TRBD1. The germline CDR1 and CDR2 sequences are SGHVS and FQNEAQ. Trimming cost V 2 bases and J 5 bases; bases outside gene matches: 15. The CDR3 covers 19 residues. The variable domain in full, with the rest retrieved from reference TRBV7-8 and TRBJ2-1, is GAGVSQSPRYKVAKRGQDVALRCDPISGHVSLFWYQQALGQGPEFLTYFQNEAQLDKSGLPSDRFFAERPEGSVSTLKIQRTQQEDSAVYLCASSLWGTGELIRNNEQFFGPGTRLTVL.

Remarks on this clone: The sample has other DNA sequences that encode this CDR3 too. J is TRBJ2-1 and V is TRBV7-3, with D perhaps TRBD1 or TRBD2 (5 bases each). The CDR3 has 15 amino acids. Per germline, CDR1 SGHTA and CDR2 FQGTGA. The V end was cut by 3 bases, the J end by 0 bases, with 9 bases between. The CDR3 loop is CASSLGRASYNEQFF. The CDR3 DNA sequence: TGTGCCAGCAGCTTGGGACGGGCCTCCTACAATGAGCAGTTCTTC. The full variable domain, completed using reference TRBV7-3 and TRBJ2-1, is GAGVSQTPSNKVTEKGKYVELRCDPISGHTALYWYRQSLGQGPEFLIYFQGTGAADDSGLPNDRFFAVRPEGSVSTLKIQRTERGDSAVYLCASSLGRASYNEQFFGPGTRLTVL.

The rearrangement joins TRBV18 to TRBJ1-1; D is possibly TRBD1 (6 bases). CDR1 is KGHSH and CDR2 is LQKENI in the germline V gene. This CDR3 is built from 15 residues. V was cut by 2 bases and J by 4 bases, with 14 bases left in between. CDR3 sequence: CASSPGAGVFTEAFF. CDR3 sequence (DNA): TGTGCCAGCTCACCAGGGGCAGGGGTTTTCACTGAAGCTTTCTTT.

The V gene is TRBV27, the J gene TRBJ2-7; no reliable D call. This CDR3 is built from 15 residues. Germline values: CDR1 MNHEY, CDR2 SMNVEV (reference sequence). Trimming took off 2 bases at V and 6 bases at J, with 17 bases between the two ends. CDR3 in DNA: TGTGCCAGCAGTTTACAGGTACCTGGGCTCTCCGAGCAGTACTTC. Translation gives CASSLQVPGLSEQYF.

The chain carries TRBV27 and TRBJ2-7, with TRBD2 matching over 11 bases. Germline-derived CDR1 and CDR2 are MNHEY and SMNVEV (reference sequence). With 5 bases clipped from V and 2 bases from J, the junction kept 11 bases outside the gene matches. This CDR3 has 17 amino acids. CDR3 DNA sequence: TGTGCCAGCAGTCAGCTCTCACTAGCGGGAGCGACCTACGAGCAGTACTTC. Its protein product is CASSQLSLAGATYEQYF.

V and J are TRBV6-1 and TRBJ1-3; TRBD1 is a possible D gene (6 bases). The germline V gene encodes CDR1 MNHNS and CDR2 SASEGT. V lost 3 bases and J lost 2, with 14 bases in between. CDR3 length equals 16 residues. The CDR3 DNA sequence: TGTGCCAGCAGTGATCGGACCGAGGGGGCTGGAAACACCATATATTTT. This sequence encodes CASSDRTEGAGNTIYF.

The CDR3 loop reads CASSLSETSGIVWESGNEQFF. The CDR3 nucleotides read TGTGCCAGCAGTTTATCGGAGACTAGCGGGATAGTTTGGGAGTCAGGCAATGAGCAGTTCTTC. V usage is TRBV28 and J usage is TRBJ2-1; 11 nucleotides line up with TRBD2. Trimming cost V 1 base and J 6 bases; bases outside gene matches: 20. Germline CDR1 MDHEN, CDR2 SYDVKM. The CDR3 sequence is 21 residues long.